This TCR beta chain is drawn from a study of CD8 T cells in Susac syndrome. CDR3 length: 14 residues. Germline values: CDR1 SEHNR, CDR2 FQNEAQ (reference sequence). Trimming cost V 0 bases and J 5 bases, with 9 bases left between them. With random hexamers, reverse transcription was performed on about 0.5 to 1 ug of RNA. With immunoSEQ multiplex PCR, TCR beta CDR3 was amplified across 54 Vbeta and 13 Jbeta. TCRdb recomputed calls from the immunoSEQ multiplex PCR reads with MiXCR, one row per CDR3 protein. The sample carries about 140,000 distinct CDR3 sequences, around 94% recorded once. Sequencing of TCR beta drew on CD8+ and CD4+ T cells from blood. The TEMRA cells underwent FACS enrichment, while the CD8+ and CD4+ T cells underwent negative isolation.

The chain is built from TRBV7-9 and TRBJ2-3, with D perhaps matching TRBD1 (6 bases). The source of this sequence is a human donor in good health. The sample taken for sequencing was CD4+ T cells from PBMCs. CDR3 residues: CASSLAGAGDTQYF. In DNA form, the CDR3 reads TGTGCCAGCAGCTTAGCGGGGGCGGGAGATACGCAGTATTTT.